This TCR beta chain was documented in a study of T cell changes during pregnancy in multiple sclerosis. The CDR3 extends over 14 amino acids. Trimming left V 4 bases short and J 4 bases short, with 13 bases between. Germline CDR1 SEHNR, CDR2 FQNEAQ (reference sequence). Clones were sequenced by immunoSEQ multiplex PCR, and TCRdb holds only the in-frame ones, with some missing. This sample has some 100,000 clones, with 80% to 95% found just once. The source of this sequence is a female donor with multiple sclerosis, enrolled in a pregnancy study. The sequencing here drew on peripheral blood, taken after pregnancy. This chain links TRBV7-9 with TRBJ2-5, with D perhaps matching TRBD1 (6 bases). In nucleotides, the CDR3 is TGTGCCAGCAGCTCCACAGGGTTCGGAGAGACCCAGTACTTC. It yields the protein CASSSTGFGETQYF. The full variable domain, its missing parts supplied by reference TRBV7-9 and TRBJ2-5, is DTGVSQNPRHKITKRGQNVTFRCDPISEHNRLYWYRQTLGQGPEFLTYFQNEAQLEKSRLLSDRFSAERPKGSFSTLEIQRTEQGDSAMYLCASSSTGFGETQYFGPGTRLLVL.